This T cell receptor beta chain was identified during a study of T cell responses to AZD1222 COVID-19 vaccine. Overall study context: The analysis combined second doses at about 4 or about 12 weeks.

Broader study findings: Spike-specific TCR repertoires showed rising breadth and depth after two AZD1222 doses. Only a handful of individuals given AZD1222 were seropositive at baseline. Spike was spanned by vaccine-associated CD4 TCRs, with dominance at 160-218 and 743-854.

Notes on this clone: Its antigen is undetermined.

TCRdb's copy holds only in-frame clones and misses some; the assay was immunoSEQ multiplex PCR. The table has 170,000 or so clones, about nine tenths seen once. Germline values: CDR1 LGHNA, CDR2 YSLEER. The V end was cut by 0 bases, the J end by 6 bases, with 12 bases between. The length of the CDR3 is 15 residues. The sample consisted of peripheral blood, taken on day 0 of AZD1222 vaccination. V gene TRBV4-3 combines with J gene TRBJ1-5; TRBD1 is a possible D gene (5 bases). This TCR was recovered from an adult in good health. The CDR3 coding sequence is TGCGCCAGCAGCCAAGACGCGGGGGGGGGTCAGCCCCAGCATTTT. Residues: CASSQDAGGGQPQHF.